One and the same sample provided the 12 T cell receptor beta chains below, sequenced in a study of monozygotic twins with inflammatory bowel disease. Each CDR3 protein gets one entry in TCRdb, which reprocessed the 5' RACE reads and gives no DNA. Here the sample table reports around 150,000 distinct CDR3 sequences. Sequenced input: blood. These receptors were obtained from a human donor with ulcerative colitis or Crohn's disease, or a healthy co-twin of an affected twin (not recorded which).

The V call is TRBV3-1, the J call TRBJ2-2. CDR3 length: 14 residues. Germline-derived CDR1 and CDR2 are LGHDT and YNNKEL (reference sequence). The CDR3 loop reads CASSQDLRDGELFF.

The V gene is TRBV5-4, the J gene TRBJ2-5; TCRdb indicates TRBD2, and absent DNA this call remains unverified. The CDR3 extends over 15 amino acids. Germline V CDR1 and CDR2: SGHNT, YYREEE (reference sequence). This CDR3 reads CASSPLGDLLETQYF.

The CDR3 here is CASSLRATGVSSYEQYF. The chain uses TRBV27 and TRBJ2-7; TCRdb's assignment of TRBD1 cannot be checked, as there is no DNA. Germline lookup yields CDR1 MNHEY and CDR2 SMNVEV (reference sequence). CDR3 length: 17 amino acids.

This chain uses TRBV18 with TRBJ2-6; TCRdb reports TRBD1, a call that lacks DNA to check it against. This CDR3 has 15 residues. CDR1 is KGHSH, CDR2 LQKENI, per germline. The CDR3 protein is CASSLDRAGANVLTF.

The chain couples TRBV6-1 to TRBJ2-7; TCRdb returns TRBD1, unconfirmable since there is no DNA. The CDR3 spans 13 residues. Per the germline V gene, CDR1 is MNHNS and CDR2 is SASEGT. The CDR3 protein is CASRGTRSYEQYF.

The J gene is TRBJ2-5, the V gene TRBV7-9; TCRdb's D call of TRBD1 is untestable without DNA. From germline, CDR1 is SEHNR and CDR2 FQNEAQ (reference sequence). This CDR3 contains 14 residues. CDR3 region: CASSPQGGQETQYF.

The V gene is TRBV5-1, the J gene TRBJ2-3. The CDR3 has 14 residues. CDR1 and CDR2 from the germline V gene are SGHRS and YFSETQ. CDR3 in amino acids: CASSFWTGTDTQYF.

V gene TRBV4-2 combines with J gene TRBJ2-2. CDR1 and CDR2 from the germline V gene are LGHNA and YNFKEQ. CDR3 length: 14 amino acids. This chain's CDR3 is CASSQGANTGELFF.

V gene TRBV30 combines with J gene TRBJ1-1; TCRdb indicates TRBD1, and absent DNA this call remains unverified. The germline V gene encodes CDR1 GTSNPN and CDR2 SVGIG (reference sequence). The CDR3 is 14 residues long. CDR3 sequence reads: CAWSRGEENTEAFF. The full variable domain, completed using reference TRBV30 and TRBJ1-1, is SQTIHQWPATLVQPVGSPLSLECTVEGTSNPNLYWYRQAAGRGLQLLFYSVGIGQISSEVPQNLSASRPQDRQFILSSKKLLLSDSGFYLCAWSRGEENTEAFFGQGTRLTVV.

The CDR3 sequence: CASSGPEAPLHF. The rearrangement joins TRBV6-1 to TRBJ1-6. The CDR3 is 12 residues long. Germline values: CDR1 MNHNS, CDR2 SASEGT.

The chain has TRBV20-1 and TRBJ1-2; TCRdb calls TRBD1, which cannot be checked without DNA. Germline V gives CDR1 DFQATT, CDR2 SNEGSKA (reference sequence). The CDR3 consists of 12 residues. The CDR3 loop reads CSASRGDYGYTF.

The chain recombines TRBV11-2 with TRBJ1-5; TCRdb's D gene call, TRBD1, goes unchecked for lack of DNA. From germline, CDR1 is SGHAT and CDR2 FQNNGV. The CDR3 consists of 19 residues. This CDR3 reads CASSARTGGNIQEDQPQHF.